These 11 T cell receptor beta chains were all obtained from the same sample, sequenced in a study of blood T cell repertoires in COVID-19. The assay was immunoSEQ multiplex PCR, and TCRdb's table has in-frame clones only and misses some. The sample shows around 430,000 clones, about 83% of them seen only once. Sequenced: PBMCs or T cells enriched from blood (not recorded which). These receptors were collected from a woman in her forties or fifties who had recovered from COVID-19.

The chain is built from TRBV19 and TRBJ2-6; TRBD2 aligns across 7 bases. Unmatched junction bases numbered 7, after V lost 8 bases and J lost 0 bases. CDR1 and CDR2 from the germline V gene are LNHDA and SQIVND (reference sequence). This CDR3 region has 16 residues. The CDR3 is CASDQRGDSGANVLTF. In DNA, the CDR3 is TGTGCCAGTGATCAGCGGGGTGACTCTGGGGCCAACGTCCTGACTTTC.

The chain has TRBV7-6 and TRBJ1-2; the D gene is possibly TRBD1 (6 bases). V was shortened by 6 bases and J by 4 bases, with 12 bases between the two germline ends. Germline V gene lookup returns CDR1 SGHVS and CDR2 FNYEAQ. This CDR3 has 13 amino acids. CDR3 sequence reads: CASRPGQFYGYTF. The CDR3 bases are TGTGCCAGCAGGCCCGGACAGTTCTATGGCTACACCTTC.

This chain joins TRBV5-6 and TRBJ1-4; no clear D. Deletions cut 0 bases from V and 4 bases from J, with 10 bases between. Germline V gene data show CDR1 as SGHDT and CDR2 as YYEEEE. The CDR3 runs to 15 residues. CDR3 nucleotide sequence: TGTGCCAGCAGCTTGGGCGGTATTGGTAATGAAAAACTGTTTTTT. It specifies CASSLGGIGNEKLFF.

V usage is TRBV4-3 and J usage is TRBJ1-2; D remains unclear. Trimming removed 0 bases at V and 1 base at J, with 3 bases between. This CDR3 contains 13 residues. Germline CDR1 LGHNA, CDR2 YSLEER. For the CDR3, the DNA is TGCGCCAGCAGCCAAGACAGTAACTATGGCTACACCTTC. Protein: CASSQDSNYGYTF.

V is TRBV5-1 and J is TRBJ1-1; 7 bases are a match to TRBD1. This CDR3 contains 15 residues. V trimming: 4 bases; J trimming: 6 bases; junction bases outside the gene matches: 12. Germline CDR1 is SGHRS and CDR2 is YFSETQ. The CDR3 coding sequence is TGCGCCAGCAGCCCCCCGAGGGGGCGTAGGGCTGAAGCTTTCTTT. Its protein is CASSPPRGRRAEAFF.

The rearrangement uses TRBV3-1 (or the pseudogene TRBV3-2) and TRBJ1-1; D ambiguous. Trimming took off 1 base at V and 5 bases at J, with 14 bases between the two ends. The germline gives CDR1 LGHDT, CDR2 YNNKEL (reference sequence). This CDR3 spans 15 amino acids. The CDR3 region is CASSQVAGSETEAFF. The CDR3 nucleotides are TGTGCCAGCAGCCAAGTCGCGGGATCGGAAACTGAAGCTTTCTTT.

The chain combines TRBV27 with TRBJ1-2; D is uncertain. This CDR3 region has 14 residues. Trimming left V 5 bases short and J 6 bases short, with 16 bases between. Germline-derived CDR1 and CDR2 are MNHEY and SMNVEV (reference sequence). CDR3 sequence: CASSAPGRENGYTF. The CDR3 coding sequence is TGTGCCAGCAGTGCTCCCGGACGGGAAAATGGCTACACCTTC.

V and J are TRBV11-2 and TRBJ1-2; a weak D match, TRBD1 (5 bases). This CDR3 region has 13 residues. V lost 5 bases and J lost 6, with 13 bases in between. Germline-derived CDR1 and CDR2 are SGHAT and FQNNGV. The CDR3 nucleotides read TGTGCCAGCAGCCACCCTCTCAGGGATGGCTACACCTTC. Translating it yields CASSHPLRDGYTF.

This clone was counted a few times. The chain uses TRBV6-5 and TRBJ1-1; unclear D gene. In germline, CDR1 is MNHEY, CDR2 SVGAGI. This CDR3 contains 15 residues. Trimming pared 2 bases from V and 5 bases from J, leaving 15 bases between. CDR3 in DNA: TGTGCCAGCAGTTACCGGCGGGTCCGGGCAACTGAAGCTTTCTTT. As protein: CASSYRRVRATEAFF.

This chain joins TRBV19 and TRBJ2-7, with D perhaps matching TRBD1 (5 bases). Germline V gene lookup returns CDR1 LNHDA and CDR2 SQIVND (reference sequence). V was shortened by 4 bases and J by 9 bases, with 16 bases between the two germline ends. This CDR3 comprises 13 residues. The CDR3 DNA sequence: TGTGCCAGTAGTAAGGGGTCTGGTACGGGGCAGTACTTC. Encoded protein: CASSKGSGTGQYF.

The V call is TRBV3-1 (or the pseudogene TRBV3-2), the J call TRBJ1-6; the match to TRBD1 covers 8 bases. CDR1 and CDR2 from the germline V gene are LGHDT and YNNKEL (reference sequence). This CDR3 has 15 amino acids. The V and J ends lost 7 bases and 2 bases, in that order; junction bases with no gene match: 4. The CDR3 spells CASMLTGAYNSPLHF. For the CDR3, the DNA is TGTGCCAGCATGCTGACAGGGGCCTATAATTCACCCCTCCACTTT.